A selection of T cell receptor beta chains follows, all from one sample in a study of OX40 agonist ivuxolimab in advanced cancers. The protocol was immunoSEQ multiplex PCR, while the TCRdb copy is restricted to in-frame clones and leaves out a portion. The sample includes 45,000 to 65,000 clones, roughly three quarters seen only once; the top ten take more than 2%. This specimen consisted of CD4+ or CD8+ T cells sorted from blood, obtained in a trial of the OX40 agonist ivuxolimab. These receptors all come from an adult with an advanced solid tumor such as melanoma, head and neck, liver or kidney cancer. CDR3s include the opening cysteine and the closing phenylalanine or tryptophan. D genes are given only for firm matches. Only some rows state a clone size, as once, few, many or a class for expanded clones.

d_call: NA
j_call: TRBJ2-5
clone_size: NA
v_call: TRBV11-1
cdr3_aa: CASSLMWVGETQYF
cdr3_nt: TGTGCCAGCAGCTTAATGTGGGTCGGAGAGACCCAGTACTTC

d_call: NA
j_call: TRBJ1-1
clone_size: NA
v_call: TRBV28
cdr3_aa: CASSLLSEGRVEAFF
cdr3_nt: TGTGCCAGCAGTTTATTATCAGAGGGCAGGGTGGAGGCTTTCTTT

d_call: TRBD1
j_call: TRBJ1-1
clone_size: NA
v_call: TRBV14
cdr3_aa: CASSQAGQGNLGTEAFF
cdr3_nt: TGTGCCAGCAGCCAAGCGGGACAGGGTAATTTAGGCACTGAAGCTTTCTTT

d_call: TRBD1
j_call: TRBJ1-2
clone_size: few
v_call: TRBV5-1
cdr3_aa: CASSWGEQGDGYTF
cdr3_nt: TGCGCCAGCAGCTGGGGTGAACAGGGGGATGGCTACACCTTC

d_call: NA
j_call: TRBJ2-7
clone_size: NA
v_call: TRBV6-1
cdr3_aa: CASSVRQAAYEQYF
cdr3_nt: TGTGCCAGCAGTGTGCGGCAGGCGGCCTACGAGCAGTACTTC

d_call: NA
j_call: TRBJ1-1
clone_size: once
v_call: TRBV4-1
cdr3_aa: CASSQGSGRLMNTEAFF
cdr3_nt: TGCGCCAGCAGCCAAGGATCGGGACGGTTGATGAACACTGAAGCTTTCTTT

d_call: TRBD2
j_call: TRBJ2-7
clone_size: NA
v_call: TRBV11-2
cdr3_aa: CASSTRGSLDEQYF
cdr3_nt: TGTGCCAGCAGTACGCGGGGGAGTCTGGACGAGCAGTACTTC

d_call: NA
j_call: TRBJ2-1
clone_size: NA
v_call: TRBV5-1
cdr3_aa: CASSPGHAYNEQFF
cdr3_nt: TGCGCCAGCAGCCCTGGACACGCCTACAATGAGCAGTTCTTC

d_call: TRBD1
j_call: TRBJ2-7
clone_size: NA
v_call: TRBV4-1
cdr3_aa: CASTRGQGTFYEQYF
cdr3_nt: TGCGCCAGCACTAGGGGACAGGGGACCTTTTACGAGCAGTACTTC

d_call: NA
j_call: TRBJ1-1
clone_size: few
v_call: TRBV7-6
cdr3_aa: CASSPRTAEAFF
cdr3_nt: TGTGCCAGCAGCCCACGGACAGCTGAAGCTTTCTTT

d_call: NA
j_call: TRBJ2-1
clone_size: NA
v_call: TRBV6-5
cdr3_aa: CASMTSPSSYNEQFF
cdr3_nt: TGTGCCAGCATGACCAGTCCGAGCTCCTACAATGAGCAGTTCTTC

d_call: NA
j_call: TRBJ1-6
clone_size: few
v_call: TRBV6-5
cdr3_aa: CASSYSGQSNSPLHF
cdr3_nt: TGTGCCAGCAGTTACTCAGGCCAGAGTAATTCACCCCTCCACTTT

d_call: TRBD1
j_call: TRBJ1-2
clone_size: NA
v_call: TRBV18
cdr3_aa: CASSPWGQSNYGYTF
cdr3_nt: TGTGCCAGCTCCCCGTGGGGACAGTCTAACTATGGCTACACCTTC

d_call: TRBD1
j_call: TRBJ1-5
clone_size: NA
v_call: TRBV2
cdr3_aa: CASTDGTGGGQPQHF
cdr3_nt: TGTGCCAGCACCGACGGGACAGGGGGCGGCCAGCCCCAGCATTTT

d_call: NA
j_call: TRBJ1-2
clone_size: NA
v_call: TRBV30
cdr3_aa: CAWSARELSKYGYTF
cdr3_nt: TGTGCCTGGAGTGCCCGGGAACTCTCTAAGTATGGCTACACCTTC

d_call: NA
j_call: TRBJ2-7
clone_size: few
v_call: TRBV18
cdr3_aa: CASSPKTFSSYEQYF
cdr3_nt: TGTGCCAGCTCACCAAAGACTTTCAGCTCCTACGAGCAGTACTTC

d_call: NA
j_call: TRBJ1-5
clone_size: NA
v_call: TRBV15
cdr3_aa: CATSRVADQPQHF
cdr3_nt: TGTGCCACCAGCAGAGTAGCGGATCAGCCCCAGCATTTT

d_call: NA
j_call: TRBJ1-4
clone_size: once
v_call: TRBV7-9
cdr3_aa: CASSSGDSKNEKLFF
cdr3_nt: TGTGCCAGCAGCTCAGGAGACAGCAAAAATGAAAAACTGTTTTTT

d_call: NA
j_call: TRBJ1-1
clone_size: few
v_call: TRBV2
cdr3_aa: CASSPPGDENTEAFF
cdr3_nt: TGTGCCAGCAGTCCACCCGGCGATGAGAACACTGAAGCTTTCTTT

d_call: NA
j_call: TRBJ2-7
clone_size: NA
v_call: TRBV28
cdr3_aa: CASGLRHEQYF
cdr3_nt: TGTGCCAGCGGCCTTCGGCACGAGCAGTACTTC

d_call: TRBD1
j_call: TRBJ2-2
clone_size: medium-sized
v_call: TRBV11-3
cdr3_aa: CASRGQGYTGELFF
cdr3_nt: TGTGCCAGCAGAGGACAGGGGTACACCGGGGAGCTGTTTTTT

d_call: TRBD2
j_call: TRBJ2-1
clone_size: NA
v_call: TRBV5-4
cdr3_aa: CASSLGLAGAYNEQFF
cdr3_nt: TGTGCCAGCAGCTTAGGTCTAGCGGGAGCCTACAATGAGCAGTTCTTC

d_call: NA
j_call: TRBJ2-1
clone_size: NA
v_call: TRBV9
cdr3_aa: CASSVESYNEQFF
cdr3_nt: TGTGCCAGCAGCGTAGAGAGTTACAATGAGCAGTTCTTC

d_call: TRBD1
j_call: TRBJ1-3
clone_size: few
v_call: TRBV10-3
cdr3_aa: CAIMRDSSGNTIYF
cdr3_nt: TGTGCCATCATGCGGGACAGTTCGGGAAACACCATATATTTT

d_call: NA
j_call: TRBJ2-7
clone_size: NA
v_call: TRBV6-5
cdr3_aa: CASRKGGEPNYEQYF
cdr3_nt: TGTGCCAGCAGAAAAGGAGGGGAACCCAACTACGAGCAGTACTTC

d_call: TRBD1
j_call: TRBJ2-7
clone_size: NA
v_call: TRBV9
cdr3_aa: CASSVEGQGYEQYF
cdr3_nt: TGTGCCAGCAGCGTAGAGGGACAGGGGTACGAGCAGTACTTC

d_call: TRBD2
j_call: TRBJ2-7
clone_size: NA
v_call: TRBV29-1
cdr3_aa: CSASTGGNSYEQYF
cdr3_nt: TGCAGCGCCTCTACGGGGGGGAACTCCTACGAGCAGTACTTC

d_call: TRBD2
j_call: TRBJ2-7
clone_size: NA
v_call: TRBV19
cdr3_aa: CASTLSASGVDEQYF
cdr3_nt: TGTGCCAGTACCCTATCGGCGAGCGGGGTCGACGAGCAGTACTTC

d_call: NA
j_call: TRBJ1-4
clone_size: NA
v_call: TRBV2
cdr3_aa: CASIEAQPWGGEKLFF
cdr3_nt: TGTGCCAGCATCGAAGCACAGCCATGGGGAGGGGAAAAACTGTTTTTT

d_call: NA
j_call: TRBJ2-5
clone_size: NA
v_call: TRBV7-2
cdr3_aa: CASSSPLTGGGRTQYF
cdr3_nt: TGTGCCAGCAGCTCCCCACTTACAGGGGGGGGGAGGACCCAGTACTTC

d_call: NA
j_call: TRBJ1-2
clone_size: NA
v_call: TRBV6-5
cdr3_aa: CASTRGRAPNYGYTF
cdr3_nt: TGTGCCAGCACCCGGGGCCGAGCACCTAACTATGGCTACACCTTC

d_call: NA
j_call: TRBJ1-1
clone_size: NA
v_call: TRBV7-3
cdr3_aa: CASSYSRIGDTEAFF
cdr3_nt: TGTGCCAGCAGCTACTCACGGATCGGGGACACTGAAGCTTTCTTT

d_call: NA
j_call: TRBJ2-2
clone_size: few
v_call: TRBV7-2
cdr3_aa: CASRRPGGTGELFF
cdr3_nt: TGTGCCAGTCGGAGACCGGGTGGCACCGGGGAGCTGTTTTTT

d_call: NA
j_call: TRBJ1-1
clone_size: NA
v_call: TRBV2
cdr3_aa: CASSPNGGSTEAFF
cdr3_nt: TGTGCCAGCAGCCCTAATGGGGGCAGCACTGAAGCTTTCTTT

d_call: TRBD1
j_call: TRBJ2-2
clone_size: few
v_call: TRBV9
cdr3_aa: CASSRGQGKVTGELFF
cdr3_nt: TGTGCCAGCAGCCGAGGACAGGGCAAGGTCACCGGGGAGCTGTTTTTT

d_call: TRBD1
j_call: TRBJ1-2
clone_size: NA
v_call: TRBV11-2
cdr3_aa: CASSPTGQDYGYTF
cdr3_nt: TGTGCCAGCAGCCCTACGGGACAGGACTATGGCTACACCTTC

d_call: TRBD2
j_call: TRBJ2-1
clone_size: NA
v_call: TRBV28
cdr3_aa: CASSWTGGQNEQFF
cdr3_nt: TGTGCCAGCAGTTGGACGGGAGGTCAGAATGAGCAGTTCTTC

d_call: NA
j_call: TRBJ1-6
clone_size: few
v_call: TRBV10-3
cdr3_aa: CAISETGTPGSYNSPLHF
cdr3_nt: TGTGCCATCAGCGAAACAGGGACCCCTGGCTCCTATAATTCACCCCTCCACTTT

d_call: TRBD2
j_call: TRBJ2-3
clone_size: once
v_call: TRBV27
cdr3_aa: CASSLLYSGSRTDTQYF
cdr3_nt: TGTGCCAGCAGTTTACTCTATAGCGGGAGTCGCACAGATACGCAGTATTTT

d_call: NA
j_call: TRBJ2-2
clone_size: NA
v_call: TRBV4-1
cdr3_aa: CASRKDQGWNGELFF
cdr3_nt: TGCGCCAGCAGAAAGGATCAAGGTTGGAACGGGGAGCTGTTTTTT

d_call: TRBD1
j_call: TRBJ1-3
clone_size: once
v_call: TRBV28
cdr3_aa: CASRDRGSGNTIYF
cdr3_nt: TGTGCCAGTCGGGACAGGGGGTCTGGAAACACCATATATTTT

d_call: NA
j_call: TRBJ1-1
clone_size: NA
v_call: TRBV5-1
cdr3_aa: CASSLAPTGIMNTEAFF
cdr3_nt: TGCGCCAGCAGCTTGGCCCCGACAGGAATTATGAACACTGAAGCTTTCTTT

d_call: NA
j_call: TRBJ2-1
clone_size: few
v_call: TRBV6-5
cdr3_aa: CASRWGLTGDEQFF
cdr3_nt: TGTGCCAGCAGATGGGGCCTAACCGGGGATGAGCAGTTCTTC

d_call: NA
j_call: TRBJ1-2
clone_size: NA
v_call: TRBV20-1
cdr3_aa: CSATVNYGYTF
cdr3_nt: TGCAGTGCTACAGTAAACTATGGCTACACCTTC

d_call: NA
j_call: TRBJ1-2
clone_size: NA
v_call: TRBV14
cdr3_aa: CASSPRQISALYGYTF
cdr3_nt: TGTGCCAGCAGCCCTCGACAGATCTCGGCGCTCTATGGCTACACCTTC

d_call: TRBD2
j_call: TRBJ2-1
clone_size: NA
v_call: TRBV13
cdr3_aa: CASSLRLAVFSYNEQFF
cdr3_nt: TGTGCCAGCAGCCTCCGACTAGCGGTGTTCTCCTACAATGAGCAGTTCTTC

d_call: NA
j_call: TRBJ2-5
clone_size: once
v_call: TRBV6-5
cdr3_aa: CASSYSSGVPETQYF
cdr3_nt: TGTGCCAGCAGTTACTCTAGCGGAGTCCCAGAGACCCAGTACTTC

d_call: NA
j_call: TRBJ1-2
clone_size: few
v_call: TRBV2
cdr3_aa: CASRETENYGYTF
cdr3_nt: TGTGCCAGCAGGGAGACCGAAAACTATGGCTACACCTTC